One sample yielded the 23 T cell receptor beta chains listed below, sequenced in a study of blood T cell repertoires in COVID-19. Sequencing was performed with immunoSEQ multiplex PCR; in TCRdb, only in-frame clones are kept and a portion is missing. The sample holds approximately 220,000 clones, about 85% seen once. The material sequenced was peripheral blood. These receptors all come from a woman older than 75 with acute or convalescent COVID-19.

This sequence joins TRBV19 and TRBJ2-2; 12 bases are a match to TRBD2. Trimming removed 5 bases from V and 5 bases from J; junction bases left unmatched: 15. There are 19 residues in the CDR3. Germline CDR1 and CDR2: LNHDA and SQIVND (reference sequence). The CDR3 DNA sequence: TGTGCCAGTAGTGGGTCTAGCGGGGGGGCCTATTCAAGAACCGGGGAGCTGTTTTTT. This codes for CASSGSSGGAYSRTGELFF. The full variable domain, in which reference TRBV19 and TRBJ2-2 provide the parts outside the CDR3, is DGGITQSPKYLFRKEGQNVTLSCEQNLNHDAMYWYRQDPGQGLRLIYYSQIVNDFQKGDIAEGYSVSREKKESFPLTVTSAQKNPTAFYLCASSGSSGGAYSRTGELFFGEGSRLTVL.

This clone was counted at least ten times. The chain joins TRBV19 to TRBJ1-5, with a tentative D call TRBD1 (5 bases). The CDR3 consists of 15 residues. The ends were cut back, 7 bases at V and 1 base at J, with 14 bases in the middle. Germline V gene lookup returns CDR1 LNHDA and CDR2 SQIVND (reference sequence). The CDR3 loop reads CASTEGRGSNQPQHF. DNA of the CDR3: TGTGCCAGTACCGAAGGAAGGGGCAGCAATCAGCCCCAGCATTTT.

The rearrangement links TRBV5-1 to TRBJ1-1, with 7 nucleotides matching TRBD1. The J segment lost 6 bases and the V segment lost 2 bases, leaving 4 bases of the junction unmatched. CDR3 length: 13 residues. Germline V CDR1 and CDR2: SGHRS, YFSETQ. The CDR3 nucleotides are TGCGCCAGCAGCTTTAGACAGGGCGCTGAAGCTTTCTTT. Translated, it gives CASSFRQGAEAFF.

The V and J genes are TRBV2 and TRBJ1-5, with 8 bases identical to TRBD1. Germline CDR1 SNHLY, CDR2 FYNNEI. The CDR3 totals 13 residues. The V gene end was trimmed by 4 bases and the J gene end by 4 bases; junction bases not matched to a gene: 0. The DNA for the CDR3 is TGTGCCAGCAGTGGGACAGGGAATCAGCCCCAGCATTTT. Translated: CASSGTGNQPQHF.

V and J are TRBV7-9 and TRBJ2-1; 7 bases line up with TRBD1. Germline V CDR1 and CDR2: SEHNR, FQNEAQ (reference sequence). V was pared by 5 bases and J by 9 bases, with 16 bases of the junction left unmatched. The CDR3 contains 16 residues. CDR3 DNA sequence: TGTGCCAGCAGCACCGATTGGACAGCTTCAGGGGGTGAGCAGTTCTTC. This encodes CASSTDWTASGGEQFF.

The V call is TRBV25-1, the J call TRBJ2-5, with 10 bases fitting TRBD1. The V gene end was trimmed by 2 bases and the J gene end by 1 base; junction bases not matched to a gene: 1. Germline V gene sequence: CDR1 MGHDK, CDR2 SYGVNS. The CDR3 spans 15 residues. The DNA for the CDR3 is TGTGCCAGCAGTGAAGGGACAGGGGTCCAAGAGACCCAGTACTTC. Residues: CASSEGTGVQETQYF.

The rearrangement uses TRBV7-6 and TRBJ2-7; TRBD2 matches 8 bases. Germline V lookup: CDR1 SGHVS, CDR2 FNYEAQ. CDR3 length equals 17 residues. V lost 1 base and J lost 7; bases outside the gene matches: 15. For the CDR3, the DNA is TGTGCCAGCAGCTTAGGGTCCTCGGGGGGGGCGACGCGAGAGCAGTACTTC. Its translation is CASSLGSSGGATREQYF.

A word on this clone: The same CDR3 is also encoded by other DNA sequences in this sample. This chain links TRBV6-5 with TRBJ2-7; D is ambiguous. Germline V gives CDR1 MNHEY, CDR2 SVGAGI. V dropped 6 bases and J dropped 0 bases, with 9 bases sitting between them. This CDR3 is built from 13 residues. DNA of the CDR3: TGTGCCAGCAGCCGCGGCCCCTCCTACGAGCAGTACTTC. It translates to CASSRGPSYEQYF.

V and J are TRBV2 and TRBJ2-2; TRBD2 aligns across 7 bases. This CDR3 is built from 15 residues. Germline assignment: CDR1 SNHLY and CDR2 FYNNEI. Trimming cost V 6 bases and J 3 bases; bases outside gene matches: 7. The CDR3 bases are TGTGCCAGCAGGGTCAGAACTAGCGACACCGGGGAGCTGTTTTTT. Protein sequence: CASRVRTSDTGELFF.

The V gene is TRBV10-1, the J gene TRBJ2-2; 7 positions match TRBD2. V lost 10 bases and J lost 4; bases outside the gene matches: 9. CDR1 is WNHNN and CDR2 is SYGVQD in the germline V gene (reference sequence). The CDR3 spans 14 residues. In DNA form, the CDR3 reads TGCGCCACTTTTTCGGGCGGGGGCACCGGGGAGCTGTTTTTT. It specifies CATFSGGGTGELFF.

This chain joins TRBV9 and TRBJ2-4; TRBD1 matches 7 bases. J gave up 8 bases and V 0 bases, and 8 bases lay outside the gene matches. Germline V gene sequence: CDR1 SGDLS, CDR2 YYNGEE. The CDR3 is 15 amino acids. The CDR3 bases are TGTGCCAGCAGCGTAGACCCCCAGGGGGAGTACATTCAGTACTTC. As protein: CASSVDPQGEYIQYF.

This chain uses TRBV19 with TRBJ2-5; tentatively, D is TRBD2 (7 bases). The germline V gene has CDR1 LNHDA and CDR2 SQIVND (reference sequence). This CDR3 contains 15 residues. V was shortened by 3 bases and J by 5 bases, with 16 bases between the two germline ends. CDR3 in amino acids: CASSMGGAGAETQYF. In nucleotides, the CDR3 is TGTGCCAGTAGTATGGGAGGGGCAGGGGCTGAGACCCAGTACTTC.

The chain recombines TRBV27 with TRBJ2-7; 8 nucleotides match TRBD2. V was clipped by 0 bases and J by 2 bases; unmatched bases: 9. Germline CDR1 reads MNHEY; CDR2 reads SMNVEV (reference sequence). The length of the CDR3 is 17 residues. CDR3 residues: CASSLSVGGGNPYEQYF. CDR3 sequence (DNA): TGTGCCAGCAGTTTATCAGTAGGCGGGGGGAATCCCTACGAGCAGTACTTC.

This sequence joins TRBV15 and TRBJ2-5; perhaps TRBD1 as D (5 bases). Trimming pared 3 bases from V and 2 bases from J, leaving 10 bases between. The CDR3 totals 14 residues. The germline gives CDR1 LNHNV, CDR2 YYDKDF (reference sequence). This CDR3 reads CATSSLRGQETQYF. CDR3 nucleotides: TGTGCCACCAGCAGTCTTAGGGGTCAAGAGACCCAGTACTTC.

This chain links TRBV4-1 with TRBJ2-7, with D possibly being TRBD1 (8 bases). Germline assignment: CDR1 MGHRA and CDR2 YSYEKL. Trimming took off 0 bases at V and 3 bases at J, with 24 bases between the two ends. This CDR3 has 19 amino acids. The CDR3 sequence is CASSQEPLTGGVSSYEQYF. CDR3 nucleotide sequence: TGCGCCAGCAGCCAAGAACCACTTACAGGGGGGGTCTCCAGCTACGAGCAGTACTTC.

The sample holds one count of this clone. V gene TRBV29-1 combines with J gene TRBJ2-1, with TRBD2 matching 12 bases. This CDR3 is 20 amino acids long. Germline V gives CDR1 SQVTM, CDR2 ANQGSEA. Losses at the gene ends were 8 bases for V and 0 bases for J; bases not matched to a gene: 20. CDR3 in DNA: TGCAGCTCTCTGACACTACCGGGACTAGCGGGTGTAAGCTCCTACAATGAGCAGTTCTTC. This sequence encodes CSSLTLPGLAGVSSYNEQFF.

The V call is TRBV27, the J call TRBJ2-1; no firm D call. The CDR3 is 14 residues long. V was trimmed by 0 bases and J by 8 bases, leaving 11 bases between them. Germline V lookup: CDR1 MNHEY, CDR2 SMNVEV (reference sequence). The DNA for the CDR3 is TGTGCCAGCAGTTTATCTCTGTCTAGACATGAGCAGTTCTTC. Amino acid sequence: CASSLSLSRHEQFF.

This chain links TRBV11-2 with TRBJ1-1; 7 positions match TRBD1. The CDR3 loop spans 16 amino acids. Losses at the gene ends were 5 bases for V and 4 bases for J; bases not matched to a gene: 13. CDR1 and CDR2 from the germline V gene are SGHAT and FQNNGV. The CDR3 region has the DNA TGTGCCAGCAGCAGACAGGGAAATGGTGGGGGCACTGAAGCTTTCTTT. It encodes CASSRQGNGGGTEAFF.

The rearrangement joins TRBV30 to TRBJ1-5; 8 nucleotides match TRBD1. The germline gives CDR1 GTSNPN, CDR2 SVGIG (reference sequence). The CDR3 runs 16 residues. The ends lost 4 bases at V and 0 bases at J; junction bases unmatched: 8. CDR3 amino acids: CAWTPGGAVSNQPQHF. CDR3 coding DNA: TGTGCCTGGACTCCAGGGGGCGCGGTTAGCAATCAGCCCCAGCATTTT.

The V and J genes are TRBV6-5 and TRBJ2-7; the D gene is possibly TRBD1 (6 bases). This CDR3 is 14 amino acids long. Trimming cost V 6 bases and J 5 bases, with 17 bases left between them. Germline V gives CDR1 MNHEY, CDR2 SVGAGI. The chain's CDR3 is CASSRTGLRDEQYF. CDR3 nucleotides: TGTGCCAGCAGCAGAACAGGGCTTCGTGACGAGCAGTACTTC.

The gene calls are TRBV7-9 and TRBJ2-5; possible D gene TRBD2, 7 bases. Per germline, CDR1 SEHNR and CDR2 FQNEAQ (reference sequence). V was clipped by 4 bases and J by 4 bases, with 19 bases between them. The CDR3 is 16 amino acids. CDR3 nucleotides: TGTGCCAGCAGCTCGCTTTGGGGGGGCCGTGGAGAGACCCAGTACTTC. This sequence encodes CASSSLWGGRGETQYF. Full variable domain (outside the CDR3, taken from reference TRBV7-9 and TRBJ2-5): DTGVSQNPRHKITKRGQNVTFRCDPISEHNRLYWYRQTLGQGPEFLTYFQNEAQLEKSRLLSDRFSAERPKGSFSTLEIQRTEQGDSAMYLCASSSLWGGRGETQYFGPGTRLLVL.

This clone has a handful of counts. The chain is built from TRBV19 and TRBJ2-2, with a tentative D call TRBD1 (5 bases). CDR1 is LNHDA and CDR2 is SQIVND in the germline V gene (reference sequence). The ends were cut back, 4 bases at V and 4 bases at J, with 16 bases in the middle. The CDR3 length is 16 residues. The CDR3, as DNA: TGTGCCAGTAGTACGGTGTATGTCAGGGTCACCGGGGAGCTGTTTTTT. Protein product: CASSTVYVRVTGELFF.

The CDR3 nucleotides read TGTGCCAGCAGCCCCCAGGGGGTCTCCTACAATGAGCAGTTCTTC. It specifies CASSPQGVSYNEQFF. The rearrangement links TRBV9 to TRBJ2-1; 7 positions match TRBD1. Germline V gene lookup returns CDR1 SGDLS and CDR2 YYNGEE. The CDR3 runs 15 residues. J gave up 0 bases and V 4 bases, and 4 bases lay outside the gene matches.